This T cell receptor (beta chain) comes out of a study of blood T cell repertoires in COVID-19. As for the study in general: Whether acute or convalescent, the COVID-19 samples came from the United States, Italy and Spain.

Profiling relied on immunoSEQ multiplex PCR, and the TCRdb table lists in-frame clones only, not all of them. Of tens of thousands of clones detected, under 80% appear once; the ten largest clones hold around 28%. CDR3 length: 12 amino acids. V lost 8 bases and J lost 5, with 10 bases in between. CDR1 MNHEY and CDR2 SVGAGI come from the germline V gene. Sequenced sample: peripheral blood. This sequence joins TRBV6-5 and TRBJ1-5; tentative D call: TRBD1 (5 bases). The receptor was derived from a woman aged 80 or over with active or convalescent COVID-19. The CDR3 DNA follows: TGTGCCAGCCGGTGGGGGGATCAGCCCCAGCATTTT. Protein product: CASRWGDQPQHF.